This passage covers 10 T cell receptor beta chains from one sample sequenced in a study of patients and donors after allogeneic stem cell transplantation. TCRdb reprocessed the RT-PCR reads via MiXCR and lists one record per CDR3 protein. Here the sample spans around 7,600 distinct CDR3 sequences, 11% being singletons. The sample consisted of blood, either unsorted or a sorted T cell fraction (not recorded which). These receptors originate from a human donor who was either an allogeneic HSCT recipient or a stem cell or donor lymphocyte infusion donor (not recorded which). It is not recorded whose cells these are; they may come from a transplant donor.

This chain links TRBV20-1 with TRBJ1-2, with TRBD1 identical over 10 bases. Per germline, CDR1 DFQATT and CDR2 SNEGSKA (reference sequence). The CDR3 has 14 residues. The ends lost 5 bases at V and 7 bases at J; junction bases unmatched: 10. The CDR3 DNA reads TGCAGTGCTCTGGAGACAGGGGGCTGGGGTGGCTACACCTTC. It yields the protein CSALETGGWGGYTF.

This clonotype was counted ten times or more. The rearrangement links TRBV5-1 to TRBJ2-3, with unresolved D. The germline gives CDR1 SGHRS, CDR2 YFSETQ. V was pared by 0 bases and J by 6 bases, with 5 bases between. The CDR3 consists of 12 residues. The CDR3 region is CASSLGGDTQYF. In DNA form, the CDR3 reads TGCGCCAGCAGCTTGGGTGGGGATACGCAGTATTTT. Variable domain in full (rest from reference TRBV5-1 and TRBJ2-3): KAGVTQTPRYLIKTRGQQVTLSCSPISGHRSVSWYQQTPGQGLQFLFEYFSETQRNKGNFPGRFSGRQFSNSRSEMNVSTLELGDSALYLCASSLGGDTQYFGPGTRLTVL.

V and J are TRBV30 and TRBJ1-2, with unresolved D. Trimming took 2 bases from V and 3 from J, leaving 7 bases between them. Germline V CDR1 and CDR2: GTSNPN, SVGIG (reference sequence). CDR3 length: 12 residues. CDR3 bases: TGTGCCTGGAGTCCGAGGGACTATGGCTACACCTTC. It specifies CAWSPRDYGYTF. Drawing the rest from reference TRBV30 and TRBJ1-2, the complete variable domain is SQTIHQWPATLVQPVGSPLSLECTVEGTSNPNLYWYRQAAGRGLQLLFYSVGIGQISSEVPQNLSASRPQDRQFILSSKKLLLSDSGFYLCAWSPRDYGYTFGSGTRLTVV.

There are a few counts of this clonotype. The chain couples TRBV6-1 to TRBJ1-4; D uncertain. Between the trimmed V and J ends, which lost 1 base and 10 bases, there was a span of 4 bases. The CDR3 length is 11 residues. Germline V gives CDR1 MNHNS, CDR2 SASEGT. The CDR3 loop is CASSEGGKLFF. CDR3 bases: TGTGCCAGCAGTGAAGGGGGAAAACTGTTTTTT.

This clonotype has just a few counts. The DNA of the CDR3 is TGTGCCAGCAGAACGGACAGGTCTGCCGGGGAGCTGTTTTTT. Protein sequence: CASRTDRSAGELFF. The V gene is TRBV14, the J gene TRBJ2-2, with 7 bases identical to TRBD1. Germline V gene sequence: CDR1 SGHDN, CDR2 FVKESK. CDR3 size: 14 residues. The V segment lost 6 bases and the J segment 6 bases; nucleotides outside the gene matches: 7.

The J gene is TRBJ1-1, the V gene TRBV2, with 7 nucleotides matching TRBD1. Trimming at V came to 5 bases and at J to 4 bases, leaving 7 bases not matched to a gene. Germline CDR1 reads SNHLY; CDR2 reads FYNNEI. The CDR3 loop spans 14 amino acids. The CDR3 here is CASSLQGPSTEAFF. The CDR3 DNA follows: TGTGCCAGCAGTTTACAGGGGCCGAGCACTGAAGCTTTCTTT.

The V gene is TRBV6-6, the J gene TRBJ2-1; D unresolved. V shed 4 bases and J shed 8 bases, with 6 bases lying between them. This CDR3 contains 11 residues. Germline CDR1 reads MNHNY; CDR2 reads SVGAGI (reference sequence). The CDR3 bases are TGTGCCAGCAGTTCCCCGTATGAGCAGTTCTTC. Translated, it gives CASSSPYEQFF.

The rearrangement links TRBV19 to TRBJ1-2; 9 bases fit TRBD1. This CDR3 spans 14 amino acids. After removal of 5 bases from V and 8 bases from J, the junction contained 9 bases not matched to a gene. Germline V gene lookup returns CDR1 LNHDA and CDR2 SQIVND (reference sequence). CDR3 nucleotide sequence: TGTGCCAGTAGTTACCGGGACAGGGTTGTCGGCTACACCTTC. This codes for CASSYRDRVVGYTF.

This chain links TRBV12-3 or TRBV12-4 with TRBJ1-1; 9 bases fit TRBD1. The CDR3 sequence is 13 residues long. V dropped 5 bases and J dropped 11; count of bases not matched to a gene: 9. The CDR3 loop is CASSPDRGVGAFF. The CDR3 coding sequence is TGTGCCAGCAGTCCCGACAGGGGGGTGGGGGCTTTCTTT.

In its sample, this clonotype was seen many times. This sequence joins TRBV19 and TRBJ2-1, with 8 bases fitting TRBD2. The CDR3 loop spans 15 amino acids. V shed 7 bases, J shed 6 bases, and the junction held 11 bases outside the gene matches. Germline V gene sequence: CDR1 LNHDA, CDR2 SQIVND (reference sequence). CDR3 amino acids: CASTRGRGGINEQFF. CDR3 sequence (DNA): TGTGCCAGTACCCGAGGCCGGGGGGGAATCAATGAGCAGTTCTTC.